These T cell receptor beta chains were read from a single sample in a study of human T cells and chemical hapten exposure. TCRdb re-derived calls from the RACE reads in MiXCR, one entry per CDR3 protein. The sample consists of about 260,000 distinct CDR3 sequences, approximately 8.6% of them appearing once. The sample in question was whole blood, obtained in connection with sensitization to the hapten diphenylcyclopropenone (DPC). The receptors were gathered from a woman aged 40 to 50 with alopecia areata. Some clones in this sample may be carry-over from other donors' samples. Each CDR3 is given with its conserved first and last residue. The D gene is left open where the match is weak. A clone size is listed for some rows: how often the clone was seen (once, few, many), or a class if it is expanded.

TRBJ2-7 | - | - | TRBV4-1 | TGCGCCAGCAGCCCTGGGGGTGCGGGCGCGAGCTCCTACGAGCAGTACTTC | CASSPGGAGASSYEQYF
TRBJ2-4 | - | few | TRBV28 | TGTGCCAGCAGTTTTATAGGGGCCCTGGCCAAAAACATTCAGTACTTC | CASSFIGALAKNIQYF
TRBJ2-3 | - | few | TRBV5-5 | TGTGCCAGCAGGCCCCCAGGGGGGGCAGATACGCAGTATTTT | CASRPPGGADTQYF
TRBJ1-1 | TRBD1 | - | TRBV27 | TGTGCCAGCATGGGACAGTTGGGGGGCTTCTTT | CASMGQLGGFF
TRBJ1-4 | TRBD1 | few | TRBV6-6 | TGTGCCAGCAGTTCAACAGGGGGAAATGAAAAACTGTTTTTT | CASSSTGGNEKLFF
TRBJ1-4 | - | many | TRBV28 | TGTGCCAGCAGTTTTTCGGTCCCAGAGGGCCGGAGAAAACTGTTTTTT | CASSFSVPEGRRKLFF
TRBJ2-5 | TRBD2 | - | TRBV10-3 | TGTGCCATCAGCACTCTAGCGGTCCAAGAGACCCAGTACTTC | CAISTLAVQETQYF
TRBJ2-3 | TRBD2 | few | TRBV3-1 | TGTGCCAGCAGCCCACTAGCGGGAGGGCCAGATACGCAGTATTTT | CASSPLAGGPDTQYF
TRBJ2-5 | TRBD2 | few | TRBV7-8 | TGTGCCAGCAGCTCCCTAGGCGGGAGGGCCGCAAAGACCCAGTACTTC | CASSSLGGRAAKTQYF
TRBJ2-7 | TRBD2 | - | TRBV20-1 | TGCAGTGCTAGCCCCGGGAGGGCTGGATACGAGCAGTACTTC | CSASPGRAGYEQYF
TRBJ2-7 | TRBD1 | few | TRBV6-2/TRBV6-3 | TGTGCCAGCAGGACCGGGACAGGGGTCTACGAGCAGTACTTC | CASRTGTGVYEQYF
TRBJ2-5 | - | - | TRBV12-3/TRBV12-4 | TGTGCCAGCAGTCATCTAGTCACCCCGGAGACCCAGTACTTC | CASSHLVTPETQYF
TRBJ2-5 | TRBD1 | few | TRBV4-2 | TGTGCCAGCAGCCAAGTGACAGGGGACACACAAGAGACCCAGTACTTC | CASSQVTGDTQETQYF
TRBJ2-5 | - | few | TRBV6-5 | TGTGCCAGCAGTCGGACCGGGACCCCCACGCCCCAGTACTTC | CASSRTGTPTPQYF
TRBJ2-3 | TRBD2 | many | TRBV7-2 | TGTGCCAGCACCCCCCCTTTCCTCTACGGGAGGGCCGTTGGAGATACGCAGTATTTT | CASTPPFLYGRAVGDTQYF
TRBJ2-6 | - | few | TRBV28 | TGTGCCAGCACTAGCAGGGTGGTCCACCCCTCTGGGGCCAACGTCCTGACTTTC | CASTSRVVHPSGANVLTF